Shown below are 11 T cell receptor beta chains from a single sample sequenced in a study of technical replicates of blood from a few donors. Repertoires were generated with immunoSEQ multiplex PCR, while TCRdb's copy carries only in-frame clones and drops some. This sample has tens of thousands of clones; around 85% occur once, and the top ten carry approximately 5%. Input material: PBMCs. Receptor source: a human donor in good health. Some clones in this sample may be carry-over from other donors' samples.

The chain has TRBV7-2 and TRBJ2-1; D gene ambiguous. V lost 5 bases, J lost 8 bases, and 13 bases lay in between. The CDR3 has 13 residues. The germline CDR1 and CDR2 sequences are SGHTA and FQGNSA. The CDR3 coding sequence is TGTGCCAGCAGCCCCGCTCGGAGAGATGAGCAGTTCTTC. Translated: CASSPARRDEQFF.

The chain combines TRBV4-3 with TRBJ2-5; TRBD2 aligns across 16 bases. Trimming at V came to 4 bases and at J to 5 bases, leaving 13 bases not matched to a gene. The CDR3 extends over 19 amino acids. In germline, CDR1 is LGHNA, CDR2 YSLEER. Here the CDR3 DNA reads TGCGCCAGCAGCCGAAGATTGGGGACTAGCGGGGGGGCAGAGGAGACCCAGTACTTC. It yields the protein CASSRRLGTSGGAEETQYF.

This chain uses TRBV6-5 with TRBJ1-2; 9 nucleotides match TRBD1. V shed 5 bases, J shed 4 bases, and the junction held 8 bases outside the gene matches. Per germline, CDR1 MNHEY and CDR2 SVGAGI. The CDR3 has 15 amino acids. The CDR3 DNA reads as TGTGCCAGCAGTACATTAACAGGGGGCGGCTATGGCTACACCTTC. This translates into CASSTLTGGGYGYTF.

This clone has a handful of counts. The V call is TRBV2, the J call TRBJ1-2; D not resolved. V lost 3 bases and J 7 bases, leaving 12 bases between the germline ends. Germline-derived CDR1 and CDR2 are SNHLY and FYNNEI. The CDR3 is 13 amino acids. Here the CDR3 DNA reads TGTGCCAGCAGTGACAGCGCGGCCTTTGGCTACACCTTC. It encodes CASSDSAAFGYTF. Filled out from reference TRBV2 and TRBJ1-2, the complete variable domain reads EPEVTQTPSHQVTQMGQEVILRCVPISNHLYFYWYRQILGQKVEFLVSFYNNEISEKSEIFDDQFSVERPDGSNFTLKIRSTKLEDSAMYFCASSDSAAFGYTFGSGTRLTVV.

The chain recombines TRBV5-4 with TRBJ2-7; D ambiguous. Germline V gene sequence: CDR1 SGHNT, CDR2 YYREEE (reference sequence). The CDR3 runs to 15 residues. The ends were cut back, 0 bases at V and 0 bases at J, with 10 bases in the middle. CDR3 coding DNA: TGTGCCAGCAGCTTGGACGCGGTTCCCTCCTACGAGCAGTACTTC. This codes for CASSLDAVPSYEQYF.

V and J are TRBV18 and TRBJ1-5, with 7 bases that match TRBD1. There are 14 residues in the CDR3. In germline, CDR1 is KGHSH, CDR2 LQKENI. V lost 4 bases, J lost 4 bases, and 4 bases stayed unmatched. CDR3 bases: TGTGCCAGCTCACAGGGACAGCTTAATCAGCCCCAGCATTTT. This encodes CASSQGQLNQPQHF.

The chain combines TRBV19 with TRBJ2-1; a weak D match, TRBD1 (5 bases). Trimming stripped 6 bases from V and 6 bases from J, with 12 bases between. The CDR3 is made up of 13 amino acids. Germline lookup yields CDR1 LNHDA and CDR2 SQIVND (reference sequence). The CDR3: CASRDTGPNEQFF. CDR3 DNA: TGTGCCAGTAGGGACACCGGTCCCAATGAGCAGTTCTTC.

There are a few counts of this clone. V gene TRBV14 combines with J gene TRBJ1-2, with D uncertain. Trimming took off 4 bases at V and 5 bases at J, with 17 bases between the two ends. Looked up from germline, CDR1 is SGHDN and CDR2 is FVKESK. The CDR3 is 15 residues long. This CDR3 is CASSPVQPLTYGYTF. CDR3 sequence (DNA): TGTGCCAGCAGCCCCGTTCAACCCTTGACTTATGGCTACACCTTC.

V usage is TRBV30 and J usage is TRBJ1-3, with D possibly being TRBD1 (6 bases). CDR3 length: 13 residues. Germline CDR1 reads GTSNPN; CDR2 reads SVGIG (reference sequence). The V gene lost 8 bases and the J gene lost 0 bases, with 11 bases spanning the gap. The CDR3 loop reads CARKGGSGNTIYF. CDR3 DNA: TGTGCCCGCAAAGGGGGCTCTGGAAACACCATATATTTT.

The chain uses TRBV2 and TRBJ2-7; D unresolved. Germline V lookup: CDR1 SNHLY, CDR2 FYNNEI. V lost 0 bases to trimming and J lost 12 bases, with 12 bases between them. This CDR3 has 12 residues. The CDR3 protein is CASSEAPLRGYF. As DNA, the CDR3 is TGTGCCAGCAGTGAAGCTCCTTTACGAGGGTACTTC.

CDR3 DNA sequence: TGTGCCAGTAGTACCGGGACTAGCTTTGAGCAGTTCTTC. Amino acids: CASSTGTSFEQFF. The chain recombines TRBV19 with TRBJ2-1; 9 nucleotides match TRBD2. The CDR3 has 13 residues. Germline V CDR1 and CDR2: LNHDA, SQIVND (reference sequence). V lost 4 bases, J lost 9 bases, and 4 bases stayed unmatched.